This TCR beta chain derives from a study of blood T cells in healthy people across ages. The second PCR ran roughly 7 to 11 cycles with a sample-barcoded 5' primer and J-beta primers. Each CDR3 protein is one row after TCRdb ran MiXCR on the 5' RACE reads. The data contain about 780,000 distinct CDR3 sequences, roughly 26% of them singletons. The CDR3 runs to 12 residues. Germline CDR1 and CDR2: SGHTA and FQGNSA. V gave up 5 bases and J gave up 9 bases, with 11 bases separating them. The same data also contributed to another study, on T cells of mothers and their children.

The specimen was blood. The origin of this receptor is a boy aged 5-17 years in good health. The chain joins TRBV7-2 to TRBJ2-1; D uncertain. CDR3 nucleotide sequence: TGTGCCAGCAGCCCAGCGAAAGCTGAGCAGTTCTTC. Its translation is CASSPAKAEQFF.